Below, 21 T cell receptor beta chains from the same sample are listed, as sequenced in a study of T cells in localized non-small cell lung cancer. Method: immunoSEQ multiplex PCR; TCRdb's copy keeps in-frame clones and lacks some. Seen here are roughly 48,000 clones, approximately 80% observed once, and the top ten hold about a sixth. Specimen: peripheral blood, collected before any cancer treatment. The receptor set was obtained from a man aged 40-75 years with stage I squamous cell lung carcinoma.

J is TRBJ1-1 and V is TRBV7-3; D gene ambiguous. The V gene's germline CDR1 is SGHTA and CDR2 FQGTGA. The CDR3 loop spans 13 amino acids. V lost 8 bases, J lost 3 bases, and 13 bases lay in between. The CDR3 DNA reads TGTGCCAGCGGCAACTCGGAATACACTGAAGCTTTCTTT. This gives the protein CASGNSEYTEAFF.

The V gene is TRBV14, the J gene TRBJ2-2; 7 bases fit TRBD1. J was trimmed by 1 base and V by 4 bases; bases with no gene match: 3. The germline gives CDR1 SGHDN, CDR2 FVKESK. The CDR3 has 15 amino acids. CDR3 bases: TGTGCCAGCAGCCCGGGGACAGTGAACACCGGGGAGCTGTTTTTT. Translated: CASSPGTVNTGELFF.

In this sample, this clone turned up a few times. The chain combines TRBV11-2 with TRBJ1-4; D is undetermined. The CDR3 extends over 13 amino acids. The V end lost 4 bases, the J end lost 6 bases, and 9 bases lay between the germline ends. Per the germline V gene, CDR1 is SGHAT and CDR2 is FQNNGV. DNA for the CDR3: TGTGCCAGCAGCTCTGGGGATCATGAAAAACTGTTTTTT. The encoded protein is CASSSGDHEKLFF.

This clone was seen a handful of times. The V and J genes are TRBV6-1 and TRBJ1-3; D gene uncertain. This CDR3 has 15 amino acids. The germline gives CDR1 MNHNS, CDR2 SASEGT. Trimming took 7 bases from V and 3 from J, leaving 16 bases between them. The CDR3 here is CASMGSLRRGNTIYF. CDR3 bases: TGTGCCAGCATGGGCAGCCTAAGACGTGGAAACACCATATATTTT.

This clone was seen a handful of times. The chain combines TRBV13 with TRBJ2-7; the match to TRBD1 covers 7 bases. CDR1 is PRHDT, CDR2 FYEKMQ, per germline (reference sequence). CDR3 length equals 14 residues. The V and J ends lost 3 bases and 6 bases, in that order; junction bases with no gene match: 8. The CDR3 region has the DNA TGTGCCAGCAGCTTGCCCGAACAGGGGTCCGAGCAGTACTTC. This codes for CASSLPEQGSEQYF.

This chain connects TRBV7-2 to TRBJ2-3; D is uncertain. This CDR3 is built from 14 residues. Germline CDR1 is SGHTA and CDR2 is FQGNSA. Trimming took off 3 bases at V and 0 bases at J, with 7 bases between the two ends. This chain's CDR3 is CASSFDWSTDTQYF. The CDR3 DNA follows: TGTGCCAGCAGCTTTGACTGGAGCACAGATACGCAGTATTTT.

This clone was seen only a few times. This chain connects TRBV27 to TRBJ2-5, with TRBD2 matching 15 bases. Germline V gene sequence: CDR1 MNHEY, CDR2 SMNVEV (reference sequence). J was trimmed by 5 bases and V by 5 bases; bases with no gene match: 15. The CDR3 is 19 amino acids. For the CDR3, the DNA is TGTGCCAGCAGTCCTCCGGGACTAGCGGGGGGAGGGGCGGGCGAGACCCAGTACTTC. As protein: CASSPPGLAGGGAGETQYF.

DNA for the CDR3: TGTGCCAGCAGCTTAGGGGCGGCGGCACACACTGAAGCTTTCTTT. Amino acid sequence: CASSLGAAAHTEAFF. The chain links TRBV7-2 to TRBJ1-1; no clear D gene. The CDR3 contains 15 residues. Germline values: CDR1 SGHTA, CDR2 FQGNSA. Trimming stripped 1 base from V and 3 bases from J, with 12 bases between.

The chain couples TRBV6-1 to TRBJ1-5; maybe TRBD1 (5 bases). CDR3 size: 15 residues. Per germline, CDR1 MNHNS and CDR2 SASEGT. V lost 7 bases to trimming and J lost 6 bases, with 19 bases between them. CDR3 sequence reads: CASTALPGQGQPQHF. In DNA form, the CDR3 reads TGTGCCAGCACGGCTCTCCCGGGGCAGGGTCAGCCCCAGCATTTT.

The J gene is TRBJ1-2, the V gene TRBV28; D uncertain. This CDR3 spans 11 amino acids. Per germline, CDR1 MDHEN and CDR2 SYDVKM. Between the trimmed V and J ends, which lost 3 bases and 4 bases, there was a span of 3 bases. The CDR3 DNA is TGTGCCAGCAGTTTCCCCTATGGCTACACCTTC. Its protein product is CASSFPYGYTF.

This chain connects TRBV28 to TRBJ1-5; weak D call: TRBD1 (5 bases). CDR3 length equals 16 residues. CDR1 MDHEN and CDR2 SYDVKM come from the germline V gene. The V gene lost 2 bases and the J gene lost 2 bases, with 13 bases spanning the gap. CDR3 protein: CASSLMGSGGNQPQHF. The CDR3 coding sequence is TGTGCCAGCAGTTTAATGGGCTCGGGGGGCAATCAGCCCCAGCATTTT.

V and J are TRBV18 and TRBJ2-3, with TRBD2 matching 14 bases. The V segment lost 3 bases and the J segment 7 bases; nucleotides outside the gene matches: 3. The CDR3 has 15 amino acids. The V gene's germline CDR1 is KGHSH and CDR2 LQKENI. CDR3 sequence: CASSPGLAGGHTQYF. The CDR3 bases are TGTGCCAGCTCACCCGGACTAGCGGGGGGCCATACGCAGTATTTT.

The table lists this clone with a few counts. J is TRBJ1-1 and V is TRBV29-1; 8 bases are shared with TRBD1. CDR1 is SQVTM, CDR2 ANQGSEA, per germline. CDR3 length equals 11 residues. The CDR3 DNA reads TGCAGTGTAATACCGGACAGGGAGGCTTTCTTT. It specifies CSVIPDREAFF.

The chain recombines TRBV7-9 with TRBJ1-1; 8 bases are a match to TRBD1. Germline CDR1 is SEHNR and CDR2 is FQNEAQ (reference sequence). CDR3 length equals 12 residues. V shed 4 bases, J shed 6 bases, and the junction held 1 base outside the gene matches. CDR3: CASSSQGAEAFF. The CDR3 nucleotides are TGTGCCAGCAGCTCACAGGGGGCTGAAGCTTTCTTT.

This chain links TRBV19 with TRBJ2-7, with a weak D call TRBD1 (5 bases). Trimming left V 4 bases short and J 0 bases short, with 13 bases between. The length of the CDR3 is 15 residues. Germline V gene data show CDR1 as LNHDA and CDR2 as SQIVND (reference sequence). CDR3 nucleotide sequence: TGTGCCAGTAGTACCGCGGCAGGGTCCTCCTACGAGCAGTACTTC. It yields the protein CASSTAAGSSYEQYF.

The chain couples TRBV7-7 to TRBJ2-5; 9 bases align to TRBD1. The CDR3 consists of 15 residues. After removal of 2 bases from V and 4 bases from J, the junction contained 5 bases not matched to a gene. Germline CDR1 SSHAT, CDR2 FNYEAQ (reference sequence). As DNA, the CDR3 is TGTGCCAGCAGCTTAAGACAGGGGGTGGGAGAGACCCAGTACTTC. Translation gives CASSLRQGVGETQYF.

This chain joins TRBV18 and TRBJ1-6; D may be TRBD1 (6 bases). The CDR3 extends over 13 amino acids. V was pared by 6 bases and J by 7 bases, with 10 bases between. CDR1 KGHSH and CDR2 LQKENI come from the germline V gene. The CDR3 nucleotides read TGTGCCAGCTCCCTGGACAGAAATTCACCCCTCCACTTT. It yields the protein CASSLDRNSPLHF.

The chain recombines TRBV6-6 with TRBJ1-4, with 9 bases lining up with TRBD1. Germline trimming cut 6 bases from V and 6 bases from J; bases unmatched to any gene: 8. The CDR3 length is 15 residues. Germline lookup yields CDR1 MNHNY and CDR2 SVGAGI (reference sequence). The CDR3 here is CASSLGTGRDEKLFF. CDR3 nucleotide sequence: TGTGCCAGCAGCCTTGGGACAGGGAGGGATGAAAAACTGTTTTTT.

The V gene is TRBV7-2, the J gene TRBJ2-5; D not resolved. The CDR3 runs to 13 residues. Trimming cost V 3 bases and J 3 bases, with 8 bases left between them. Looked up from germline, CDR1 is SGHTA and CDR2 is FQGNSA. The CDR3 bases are TGTGCCAGCAGCTTTCGAGTTAAAGAGACCCAGTACTTC. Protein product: CASSFRVKETQYF.

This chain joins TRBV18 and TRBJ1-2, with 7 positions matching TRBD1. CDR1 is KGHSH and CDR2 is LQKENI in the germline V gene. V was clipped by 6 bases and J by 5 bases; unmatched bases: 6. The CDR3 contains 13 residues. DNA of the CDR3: TGTGCCAGCTCGAGGGACAGATTGTATGGCTACACCTTC. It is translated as CASSRDRLYGYTF.

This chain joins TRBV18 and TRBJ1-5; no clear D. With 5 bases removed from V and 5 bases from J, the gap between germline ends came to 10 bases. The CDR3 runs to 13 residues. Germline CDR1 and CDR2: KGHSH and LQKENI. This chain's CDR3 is CASSSTRDQPQHF. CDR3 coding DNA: TGTGCCAGCTCATCGACGAGGGATCAGCCCCAGCATTTT.